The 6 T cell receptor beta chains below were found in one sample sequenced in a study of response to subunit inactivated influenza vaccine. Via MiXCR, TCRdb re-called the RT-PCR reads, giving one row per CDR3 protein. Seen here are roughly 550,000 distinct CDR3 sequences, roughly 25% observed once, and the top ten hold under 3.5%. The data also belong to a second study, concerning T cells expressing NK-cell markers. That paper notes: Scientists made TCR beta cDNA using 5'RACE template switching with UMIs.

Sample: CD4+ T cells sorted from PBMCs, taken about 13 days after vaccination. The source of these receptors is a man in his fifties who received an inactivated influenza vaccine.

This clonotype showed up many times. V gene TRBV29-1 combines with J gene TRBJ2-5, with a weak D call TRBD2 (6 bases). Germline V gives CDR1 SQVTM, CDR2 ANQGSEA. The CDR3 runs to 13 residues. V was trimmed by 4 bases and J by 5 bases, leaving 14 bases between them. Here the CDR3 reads CSVGLGGGETQYF. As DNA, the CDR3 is TGCAGCGTTGGGTTGGGGGGAGGTGAGACCCAGTACTTC.

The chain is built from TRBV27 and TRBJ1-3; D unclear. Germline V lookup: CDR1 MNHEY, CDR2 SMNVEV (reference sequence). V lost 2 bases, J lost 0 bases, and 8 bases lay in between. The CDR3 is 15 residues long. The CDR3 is CASSLSHFSGNTIYF. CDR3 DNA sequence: TGTGCCAGCAGTTTAAGTCACTTCTCTGGAAACACCATATATTTT.

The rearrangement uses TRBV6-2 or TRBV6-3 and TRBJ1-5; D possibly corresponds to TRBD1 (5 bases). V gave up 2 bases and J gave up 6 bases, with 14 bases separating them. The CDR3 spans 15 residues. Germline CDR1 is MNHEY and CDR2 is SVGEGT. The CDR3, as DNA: TGTGCCAGCAGTTACACACCGGGACGAAGTCAGCCCCAGCATTTT. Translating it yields CASSYTPGRSQPQHF.

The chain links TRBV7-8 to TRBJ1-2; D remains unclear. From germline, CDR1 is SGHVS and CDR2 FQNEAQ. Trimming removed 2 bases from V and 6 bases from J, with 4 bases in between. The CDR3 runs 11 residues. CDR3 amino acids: CASSLTDGYTF. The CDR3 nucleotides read TGTGCCAGCAGCTTAACTGATGGCTACACCTTC.

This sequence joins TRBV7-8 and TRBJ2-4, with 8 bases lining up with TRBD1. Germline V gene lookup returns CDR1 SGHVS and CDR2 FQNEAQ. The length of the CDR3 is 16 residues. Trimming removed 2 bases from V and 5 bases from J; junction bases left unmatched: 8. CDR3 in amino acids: CASSLSSGGFQNIQYF. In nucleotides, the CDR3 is TGTGCCAGCAGCTTAAGCTCAGGGGGCTTCCAAAACATTCAGTACTTC.

CDR3 nucleotide sequence: TGTGCCAGCAGCCGGACAGGGCCAGGAAACACCATATATTTT. Translating gives CASSRTGPGNTIYF. The rearrangement joins TRBV3-1 to TRBJ1-3, with 8 bases lining up with TRBD1. From germline, CDR1 is LGHDT and CDR2 YNNKEL (reference sequence). The CDR3 contains 14 residues. The trim removed 4 bases at V and 4 bases at J, leaving 3 bases unmatched.